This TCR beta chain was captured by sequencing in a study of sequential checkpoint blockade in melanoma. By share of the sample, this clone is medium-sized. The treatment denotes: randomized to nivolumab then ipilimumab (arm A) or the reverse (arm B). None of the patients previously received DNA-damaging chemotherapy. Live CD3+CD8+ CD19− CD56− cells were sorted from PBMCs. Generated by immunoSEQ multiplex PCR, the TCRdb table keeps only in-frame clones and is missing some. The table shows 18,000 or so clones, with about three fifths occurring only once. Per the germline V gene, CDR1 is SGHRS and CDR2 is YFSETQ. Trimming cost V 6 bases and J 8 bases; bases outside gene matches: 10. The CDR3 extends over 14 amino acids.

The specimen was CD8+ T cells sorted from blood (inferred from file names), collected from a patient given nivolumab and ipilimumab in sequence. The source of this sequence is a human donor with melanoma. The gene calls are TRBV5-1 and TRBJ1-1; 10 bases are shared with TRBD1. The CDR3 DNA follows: TGCGCCAGCACCACCGGGACAGGGGCAAGAGAAGCTTTCTTT. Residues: CASTTGTGAREAFF.